The sequence of this TCR beta chain was determined in a study of shared clonotypes between healthy human individuals. Whole-study results and caveats: In contrast to clonotypes shared by all four donors, non-shared clonotypes had lower generation probabilities. In general, naive subsets displayed greater estimated richness than memory subsets did.

A note on this clone: Its specificity is unknown.

It was CD45RO-negative cells, positively selected for CCR7, that made up naive CD8 cells, with terminally differentiated effector memory CD45RA+ cells excluded. CDR1 MNHEY and CDR2 SMNVEV come from the germline V gene (reference sequence). This CDR3 spans 14 amino acids. Trimming removed 3 bases at V and 3 bases at J, with 11 bases between. The assay was immunoSEQ multiplex PCR, and TCRdb's table has in-frame clones only and misses some. Of some 2,000,000 clones in the sample, around 96% were seen once. V usage is TRBV27 and J usage is TRBJ1-2; possibly TRBD1 for D (6 bases). The sequenced sample consisted of naive CD8+ T cells sorted from blood. The TCR was taken from a man aged 18 to 29 in good health. The CDR3 region is CASSFSGTYYGYTF. In DNA, the CDR3 is TGTGCCAGCAGTTTTTCTGGGACATACTATGGCTACACCTTC.